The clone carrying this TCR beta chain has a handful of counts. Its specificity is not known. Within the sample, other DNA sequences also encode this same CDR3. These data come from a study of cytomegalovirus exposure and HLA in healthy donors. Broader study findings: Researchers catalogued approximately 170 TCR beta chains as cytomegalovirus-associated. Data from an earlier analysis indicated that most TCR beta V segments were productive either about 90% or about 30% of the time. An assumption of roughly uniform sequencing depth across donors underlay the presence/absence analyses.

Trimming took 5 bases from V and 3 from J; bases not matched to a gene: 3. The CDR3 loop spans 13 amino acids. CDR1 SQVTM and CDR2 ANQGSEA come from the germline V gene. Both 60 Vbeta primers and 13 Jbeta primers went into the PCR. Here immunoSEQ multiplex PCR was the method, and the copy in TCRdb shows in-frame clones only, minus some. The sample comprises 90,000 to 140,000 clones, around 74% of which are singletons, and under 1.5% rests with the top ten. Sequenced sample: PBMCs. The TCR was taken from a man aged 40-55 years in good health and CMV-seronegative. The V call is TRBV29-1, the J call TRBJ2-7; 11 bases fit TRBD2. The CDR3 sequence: CSVRTSGYYEQYF. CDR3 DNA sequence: TGCAGCGTTAGGACTAGCGGGTACTACGAGCAGTACTTC.